Included here is one TCR beta chain sequence, with context. The data derive from a study of T cell changes during pregnancy in multiple sclerosis. CDR3 size: 14 residues. Trimming cost V 7 bases and J 6 bases; bases outside gene matches: 11. The germline V gene has CDR1 MNHEY and CDR2 SMNVEV (reference sequence). The repertoire was sequenced with immunoSEQ multiplex PCR; TCRdb's copy has only in-frame clones and lacks some. The sample has approximately 60,000 clones, just over 90% seen once. The sample in question was CD4+ T cells from peripheral blood mononuclear cells, obtained in the second trimester of pregnancy. This receptor was taken from a female donor with multiple sclerosis, enrolled in a pregnancy study. The chain links TRBV27 to TRBJ2-7; 8 nucleotides match TRBD1. The CDR3 DNA sequence: TGTGCCAGCACCCCGGACAGGGTTATGGGCGAGCAGTACTTC. This translates into CASTPDRVMGEQYF.